A selection of T cell receptor beta chains follows, all from one sample in a study of T-cell reconstitution after alpha-beta-depleted transplantation in children. In TCRdb, the PCR reads were re-called with MiXCR into one record per CDR3 protein. The sample holds nearly 550,000 distinct CDR3 sequences, approximately 16% seen once. The sequenced sample was PBMCs from the stem cell graft donor, obtained from the stem cell graft. These receptors all stem from a human donor who donated a stem cell graft to a child with acute lymphoblastic leukemia. The CDR3 runs from the conserved cysteine through the conserved F or W. D genes are given only for firm matches. Clone sizes are given selectively: once, few, many, or a class where the clone is expanded.

d_call	cdr3_length	clone_size	j_call	v_call	cdr3_aa	cdr3_nt
-	12	-	TRBJ1-4	TRBV29-1	CSVGPTGEKLFF	TGCAGCGTTGGACCAACAGGGGAAAAACTGTTTTTT
-	14	many	TRBJ2-5	TRBV27	CASSFLATQETQYF	TGTGCCAGCAGTTTTCTAGCCACCCAAGAGACCCAGTACTTC
-	16	few	TRBJ1-6	TRBV7-9	CASSTHAGRANSPLHF	TGTGCCAGCAGCACGCATGCGGGGAGGGCGAATTCACCCCTCCACTTT
-	13	-	TRBJ2-1	TRBV7-9	CASSSRDANEQFF	TGTGCCAGCAGCTCACGGGACGCCAATGAGCAGTTCTTC
-	16	-	TRBJ2-1	TRBV4-1	CASSQVYSLSSNEQFF	TGCGCCAGCAGCCAAGTTTACAGCCTTAGCAGCAATGAGCAGTTCTTC
-	15	-	TRBJ2-5	TRBV5-1	CASSLMLASQETQYF	TGCGCCAGCAGCTTGATGCTAGCTAGCCAAGAGACCCAGTACTTC
-	15	-	TRBJ2-7	TRBV5-1	CASSPEGDGTYEQYF	TGCGCCAGCAGCCCGGAAGGGGACGGCACCTACGAGCAGTACTTC
-	15	few	TRBJ1-2	TRBV4-1	CASSQVGRSGGGYTF	TGCGCCAGCAGCCAAGTGGGACGGAGCGGTGGTGGCTACACCTTC
TRBD1	13	-	TRBJ2-7	TRBV5-1	CASSGTGVYEQYF	TGCGCCAGCAGCGGGACAGGGGTCTACGAGCAGTACTTC
-	13	few	TRBJ2-3	TRBV19	CASSIASTDTQYF	TGTGCCAGTAGTATAGCCTCAACAGATACGCAGTATTTT
TRBD1	15	many	TRBJ2-5	TRBV4-1	CASSEGAGAEETQYF	TGCGCCAGCAGTGAGGGGGCAGGGGCTGAAGAGACCCAGTACTTC
TRBD2	13	few	TRBJ2-7	TRBV5-1	CASHRLAEGRPYF	TGCGCCAGCCATCGACTAGCGGAGGGACGTCCGTACTTC
-	15	-	TRBJ2-1	TRBV15	CATSRETTSYNEQFF	TGTGCCACCAGCAGAGAAACCACCTCCTACAATGAGCAGTTCTTC
TRBD2	15	few	TRBJ2-1	TRBV29-1	CSVEVAGTSLYEQFF	TGCAGCGTTGAAGTAGCCGGGACTAGTTTGTATGAGCAGTTCTTC
TRBD1	17	-	TRBJ1-2	TRBV4-1	CASSQDPLLGQGYGYTF	TGCGCCAGCAGCCAAGATCCATTACTGGGACAGGGCTATGGCTACACCTTC
-	13	-	TRBJ2-1	TRBV27	CAISKNSYNEQFF	TGTGCCATATCGAAGAATTCCTACAATGAGCAGTTCTTC
TRBD2	16	-	TRBJ2-1	TRBV14	CASSQGSGRPLNEQFF	TGTGCCAGCAGCCAAGGTTCCGGGAGGCCCCTCAATGAGCAGTTCTTC
-	14	-	TRBJ1-1	TRBV29-1	CSVVSVPRNTEAFF	TGCAGCGTTGTAAGCGTTCCTCGGAACACTGAAGCTTTCTTT
TRBD2	15	few	TRBJ2-1	TRBV7-7	CASSSGAGGYNEQFF	TGTGCCAGCAGCTCTGGAGCGGGAGGGTACAATGAGCAGTTCTTC
TRBD1	16	-	TRBJ2-1	TRBV2	CASSEYGTAYNNEQFF	TGTGCCAGCAGTGAGTATGGGACAGCTTATAACAATGAGCAGTTCTTC
TRBD2	16	-	TRBJ2-4	TRBV12-3/TRBV12-4	CASSPSSGIAKNIQYF	TGTGCCAGCAGTCCTTCTAGCGGGATAGCCAAAAACATTCAGTACTTC
-	15	few	TRBJ2-7	TRBV20-1	CSAREGSGGAYEQYF	TGCAGTGCTAGAGAGGGAAGCGGAGGGGCCTACGAGCAGTACTTC
TRBD1	16	few	TRBJ2-7	TRBV5-1	CASSPRSDRETYEQYF	TGCGCCAGCAGCCCCCGGTCGGACAGGGAGACCTACGAGCAGTACTTC
TRBD1	15	few	TRBJ1-1	TRBV5-6	CASSLARQGGTEAFF	TGTGCCAGCAGCTTGGCCCGACAGGGAGGGACTGAAGCTTTCTTT
TRBD2	16	-	TRBJ2-4	TRBV16	CAQTGTSGTTKNIQYF	TGTGCTCAAACCGGAACTAGCGGGACGACCAAAAACATTCAGTACTTC
TRBD1	15	few	TRBJ2-4	TRBV6-1	CASSGTGEAKNIQYF	TGTGCCAGCAGTGGGACAGGGGAGGCCAAAAACATTCAGTACTTC
-	17	few	TRBJ2-1	TRBV21-1	CASSQGTGDSGYNEQFF	TGTGCCAGCAGCCAAGGGACAGGGGATTCGGGCTACAATGAGCAGTTCTTC
TRBD1	13	few	TRBJ1-1	TRBV12-3/TRBV12-4	CASIPDRRERAFF	TGTGCCAGCATCCCGGACAGGAGGGAGAGGGCTTTCTTT
-	15	-	TRBJ2-6	TRBV11-2	CASRNMGAGANVLTF	TGTGCCAGCCGAAACATGGGGGCCGGGGCCAACGTCCTGACTTTC
TRBD1	18	few	TRBJ2-7	TRBV5-1	CASSLTGTGVFFTYEQYF	TGCGCCAGCAGCTTGACCGGGACAGGGGTCTTCTTCACCTACGAGCAGTACTTC
-	15	-	TRBJ2-6	TRBV5-1	CASSPSQPGANVLTF	TGCGCCAGCAGCCCCAGTCAGCCTGGGGCCAACGTCCTGACTTTC
-	13	many	TRBJ1-1	TRBV6-1	CASKQPGITEAFF	TGTGCCAGCAAACAGCCCGGGATCACTGAAGCTTTCTTT
-	13	many	TRBJ2-5	TRBV12-3/TRBV12-4	CASSLAIQETQYF	TGTGCCAGCAGTTTAGCCATCCAAGAGACCCAGTACTTC
-	12	-	TRBJ1-2	TRBV14	CASSQSDYGYTF	TGTGCCAGCAGCCAATCCGACTATGGCTACACCTTC
-	15	few	TRBJ2-5	TRBV14	CASSQEVWTTGSQYF	TGTGCCAGCAGCCAAGAGGTTTGGACTACCGGGAGCCAGTACTTC
-	14	few	TRBJ2-2	TRBV3-1	CASSPTVANGELFF	TGTGCCAGCAGTCCAACAGTAGCGAACGGGGAGCTGTTTTTT
-	18	many	TRBJ1-1	TRBV25-1	CASSESLHNRLMNTEAFF	TGTGCCAGCAGTGAATCGCTTCACAACCGACTCATGAACACTGAAGCTTTCTTT
TRBD2	18	few	TRBJ2-1	TRBV7-2	CASSTGTSGRGSYNEQFF	TGTGCCAGCAGCACCGGGACTAGCGGGAGGGGCTCCTACAATGAGCAGTTCTTC
-	12	many	TRBJ2-7	TRBV7-9	CASSLVDYEQYF	TGTGCCAGCAGTTTGGTGGACTACGAGCAGTACTTC
-	11	-	TRBJ1-1	TRBV7-9	CAVTGGVEAFF	TGTGCCGTTACTGGGGGCGTTGAAGCTTTCTTT
-	14	-	TRBJ2-7	TRBV15	CATSRVTVLGEQYF	TGTGCCACCAGCAGAGTGACTGTGCTTGGAGAGCAGTACTTC
-	19	few	TRBJ2-6	TRBV7-3	CASSLNRAGPRSGANVLTF	TGTGCCAGCAGCTTAAACCGGGCAGGGCCTCGCTCTGGGGCCAACGTCCTGACTTTC
-	14	-	TRBJ1-1	TRBV4-1	CASSQTVRNTEAFF	TGCGCCAGCAGCCAGACAGTTCGGAACACTGAAGCTTTCTTT